This T cell receptor (beta chain) was sequenced in a study of blood T cell repertoires in COVID-19. As for the study in general: Sites across the United States, Italy and Spain contributed samples from acute and convalescent COVID-19. Sources were T cells, B-cell-depleted T cells, or PBMCs; the material itself was cDNA or gDNA.

Germline V gene data show CDR1 as SGHRS and CDR2 as YFSETQ. The V and J ends lost 4 bases and 6 bases, in that order; junction bases with no gene match: 3. CDR3 length: 14 amino acids. Libraries were prepared by immunoSEQ multiplex PCR; TCRdb keeps only in-frame clonotypes and omits some of them. Found here are about 74,000 clones, 90% of them singletons; the top ten hold about 1%. This TCR was recovered from a woman between 50 and 59 years old in a cohort sampled during active COVID-19. The chain uses TRBV5-1 and TRBJ2-1, with TRBD1 matching 11 bases. Material: peripheral blood. CDR3 sequence reads: CASSPGTGGNEQFF. In DNA form, the CDR3 reads TGCGCCAGCAGCCCCGGGACAGGGGGCAATGAGCAGTTCTTC.